The 14 T cell receptor beta chains reported below all come from one sample, sequenced in a study of T cell repertoires in cytomegalovirus infection. TCRdb called the reads again in MiXCR, with one record for every CDR3 protein. The profile shows around 120,000 distinct CDR3 sequences, 7% to 9.5% of them singletons. Sequencing was carried out using PBMCs. These receptors were collected from a human donor in good health (CMV status not recorded). Some clones in this sample may be carry-over from other donors' samples.

There are a few counts of this clonotype. The chain recombines TRBV11-1 with TRBJ1-1, with D uncertain. The germline V gene has CDR1 SGHAT and CDR2 FQDESV (reference sequence). This CDR3 region has 12 residues. The ends were cut back, 2 bases at V and 6 bases at J, with 7 bases in the middle. The CDR3 sequence is CASSLSFSEAFF. The DNA for the CDR3 is TGTGCCAGCAGCTTAAGTTTCTCTGAAGCTTTCTTT.

Concerning this clonotype: A much larger clone differs from this one at a single base, so this may be a read error. The chain is built from TRBV7-9 and TRBJ1-6; the D is unclear. The CDR3 has 17 residues. In germline, CDR1 is SEHNR, CDR2 FQNEAQ (reference sequence). V was clipped by 4 bases and J by 0 bases, with 13 bases between them. The CDR3 DNA reads as TGTGCCAGCAGCTCCTTGGGGTGGAGCTCCTATAATTCACCCCTCCACTTT. This gives the protein CASSSLGWSSYNSPLHF.

This clonotype was observed many times. The V call is TRBV7-2, the J call TRBJ2-5; TRBD1 aligns across 12 bases. Germline loops: CDR1 SGHTA, CDR2 FQGNSA. The CDR3 extends over 16 amino acids. With 3 bases clipped from V and 4 bases from J, the junction kept 6 bases outside the gene matches. The CDR3 loop reads CASSFSGTGGGETQYF. The CDR3 DNA reads as TGTGCCAGCAGCTTTTCCGGGACAGGGGGCGGAGAGACCCAGTACTTC.

This clonotype was detected ten times or more. This sequence joins TRBV10-3 and TRBJ2-7; the D is unclear. Germline V gives CDR1 ENHRY, CDR2 SYGVKD. Trimming cost V 0 bases and J 8 bases, with 8 bases left between them. The CDR3 length is 12 residues. The CDR3, as DNA: TGTGCCATCAGTGAGTCTCCCGGAAAGCAGTACTTC. Its translation: CAISESPGKQYF.

Regarding this clonotype: Just one base apart from a much larger clone, this may be a read error. This sequence joins TRBV18 and TRBJ1-3; D remains unclear. The CDR3 contains 14 residues. Looked up from germline, CDR1 is KGHSH and CDR2 is LQKENI. CDR3 nucleotide sequence: TGTGTCAGCTCACGGACGGACTCTGGAAACACCATATATTTT. This gives the protein CVSSRTDSGNTIYF.

The table lists this clonotype with many counts. The genes are TRBV11-2 and TRBJ2-1; 12 nucleotides line up with TRBD2. J lost 6 bases, V lost 4 bases, and 7 bases had no gene match. This CDR3 has 16 residues. Germline V gives CDR1 SGHAT, CDR2 FQNNGV. Written as DNA, the CDR3 is TGTGCCAGCAGCTCGGGACTAGCGGGCCTATTCAATGAGCAGTTCTTC. This translates into CASSSGLAGLFNEQFF.

The sample holds many counts of this clonotype. The J gene is TRBJ2-7, the V gene TRBV7-9, with D hard to call. V was shortened by 2 bases and J by 0 bases, with 11 bases between the two germline ends. The CDR3 consists of 15 residues. The germline V gene encodes CDR1 SEHNR and CDR2 FQNEAQ (reference sequence). The CDR3 protein is CASSLLDEDSYEQYF. Here the CDR3 DNA reads TGTGCCAGCAGCTTACTAGATGAGGACTCCTACGAGCAGTACTTC.

This clonotype was seen ten or more times. The CDR3 DNA is TGTGCCAGCAGCCGGAGGACAGGCCTCTATGGCTACACCTTC. Amino acid sequence: CASSRRTGLYGYTF. The chain joins TRBV12-3 or TRBV12-4 to TRBJ1-2, with 7 bases aligning to TRBD1. V shed 6 bases, J shed 4 bases, and the junction held 8 bases outside the gene matches. The CDR3 spans 14 residues.

Many counts were recorded for this clonotype. The chain uses TRBV29-1 and TRBJ2-4; D is undetermined. Germline V gene lookup returns CDR1 SQVTM and CDR2 ANQGSEA. This CDR3 has 11 residues. Trimming took off 2 bases at V and 9 bases at J, with 8 bases between the two ends. The CDR3 region has the DNA TGCAGCGTTGAAAGGTCTGGCATTCAGTACTTC. This translates into CSVERSGIQYF.

This clonotype was counted ten times or more. The CDR3 DNA reads as TGTGCCACCAGCAGAGATCTAGCCGGACACGGCTACACCTTC. Its translation: CATSRDLAGHGYTF. This sequence joins TRBV15 and TRBJ1-2; TRBD1 might be the D (5 bases). The germline V gene encodes CDR1 LNHNV and CDR2 YYDKDF (reference sequence). The CDR3 extends over 14 amino acids. With 0 bases removed from V and 8 bases from J, the gap between germline ends came to 13 bases. The whole variable domain, remainder taken from reference TRBV15 and TRBJ1-2, is DAMVIQNPRYQVTQFGKPVTLSCSQTLNHNVMYWYQQKSSQAPKLLFHYYDKDFNNEADTPDNFQSRRPNTSFCFLDIRSPGLGDTAMYLCATSRDLAGHGYTFGSGTRLTVV.

This clonotype has ten or more counts. The chain carries TRBV7-2 and TRBJ1-2; TRBD1 aligns across 8 bases. The V gene's germline CDR1 is SGHTA and CDR2 FQGNSA. This CDR3 has 13 residues. V was pared by 7 bases and J by 8 bases, with 9 bases of the junction left unmatched. As DNA, the CDR3 is TGTGCCAGCACCCCAAAACAGGGGGGAGGCTACACCTTC. It translates to CASTPKQGGGYTF.

A few counts support this clonotype. V and J are TRBV3-1 and TRBJ2-7; D not resolved. This CDR3 is 12 amino acids long. Germline-derived CDR1 and CDR2 are LGHDT and YNNKEL (reference sequence). V gave up 2 bases and J gave up 5 bases, with 7 bases separating them. In DNA, the CDR3 is TGTGCCAGCAGCCAACGTCCGAACGAGCAGTACTTC. Translating gives CASSQRPNEQYF.

This clonotype was observed many times. This chain joins TRBV5-1 and TRBJ2-5, with D tentatively TRBD1 (6 bases). Germline V CDR1 and CDR2: SGHRS, YFSETQ. Trimming removed 4 bases from V and 2 bases from J, with 15 bases in between. The CDR3 spans 15 residues. The CDR3 DNA reads as TGCGCCAGCAGCATGATAGGGGGTTTACAAGAGACCCAGTACTTC. This translates into CASSMIGGLQETQYF.

This clonotype was seen many times. The V and J genes are TRBV28 and TRBJ2-7, with D possibly TRBD1 on 6 matching bases. The CDR3 loop spans 14 amino acids. The V end lost 5 bases, the J end lost 5 bases, and 16 bases lay between the germline ends. The V gene's germline CDR1 is MDHEN and CDR2 SYDVKM. The CDR3 DNA reads TGTGCCAGCAGTACCCCCGGGACACTTCACGAGCAGTACTTC. It is translated as CASSTPGTLHEQYF.